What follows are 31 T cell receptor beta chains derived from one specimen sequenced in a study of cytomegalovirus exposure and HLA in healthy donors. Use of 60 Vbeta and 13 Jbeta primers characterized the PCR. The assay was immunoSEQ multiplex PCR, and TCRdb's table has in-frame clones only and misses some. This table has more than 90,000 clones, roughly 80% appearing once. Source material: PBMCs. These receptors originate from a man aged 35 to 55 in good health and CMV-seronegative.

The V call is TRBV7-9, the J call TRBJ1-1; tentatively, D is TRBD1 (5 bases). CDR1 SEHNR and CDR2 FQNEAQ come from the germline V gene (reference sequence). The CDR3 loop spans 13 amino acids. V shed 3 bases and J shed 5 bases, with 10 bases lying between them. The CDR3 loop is CASSLRGGTEAFF. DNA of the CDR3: TGTGCCAGCAGCTTGAGGGGAGGGACTGAAGCTTTCTTT.

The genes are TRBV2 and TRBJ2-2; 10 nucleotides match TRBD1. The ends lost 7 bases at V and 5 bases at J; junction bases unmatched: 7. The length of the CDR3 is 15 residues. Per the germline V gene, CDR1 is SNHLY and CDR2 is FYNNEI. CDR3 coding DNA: TGTGCCAGCAAATCCGGGACAGGGGTAACCGGGGAGCTGTTTTTT. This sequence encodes CASKSGTGVTGELFF.

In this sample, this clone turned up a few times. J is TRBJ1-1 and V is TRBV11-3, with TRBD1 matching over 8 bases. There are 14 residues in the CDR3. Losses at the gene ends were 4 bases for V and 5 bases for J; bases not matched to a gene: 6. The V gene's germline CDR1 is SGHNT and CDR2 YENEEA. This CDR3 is CASSSQGAGTEAFF. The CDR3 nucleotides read TGTGCCAGCAGCTCCCAGGGGGCTGGGACTGAAGCTTTCTTT.

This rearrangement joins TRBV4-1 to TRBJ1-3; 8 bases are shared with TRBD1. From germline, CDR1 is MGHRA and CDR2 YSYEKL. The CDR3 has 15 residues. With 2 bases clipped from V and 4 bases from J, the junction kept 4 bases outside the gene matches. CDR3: CASSQPRDRGNTIYF. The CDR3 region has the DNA TGCGCCAGCAGCCAACCCCGGGACAGGGGAAACACCATATATTTT.

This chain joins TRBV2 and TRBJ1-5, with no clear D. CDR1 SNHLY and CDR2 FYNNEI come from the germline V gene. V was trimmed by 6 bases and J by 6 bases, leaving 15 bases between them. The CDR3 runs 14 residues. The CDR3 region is CASRSPGTGQPQHF. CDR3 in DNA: TGTGCCAGCAGGTCACCGGGTACCGGTCAGCCCCAGCATTTT.

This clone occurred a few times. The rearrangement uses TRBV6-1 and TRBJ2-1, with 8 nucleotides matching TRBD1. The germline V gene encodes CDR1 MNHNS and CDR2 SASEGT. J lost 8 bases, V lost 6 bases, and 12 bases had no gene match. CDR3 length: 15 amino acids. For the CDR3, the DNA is TGTGCCAGCAGAGGACAGGGCCCCCATCAGGATGAGCAGTTCTTC. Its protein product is CASRGQGPHQDEQFF.

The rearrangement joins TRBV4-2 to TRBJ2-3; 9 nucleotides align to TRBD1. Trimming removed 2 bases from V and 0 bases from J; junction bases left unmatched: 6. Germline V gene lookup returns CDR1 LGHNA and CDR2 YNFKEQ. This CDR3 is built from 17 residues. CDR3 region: CASSQRGQGRSTDTQYF. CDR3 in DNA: TGTGCCAGCAGCCAAAGGGGACAGGGAAGGAGCACAGATACGCAGTATTTT.

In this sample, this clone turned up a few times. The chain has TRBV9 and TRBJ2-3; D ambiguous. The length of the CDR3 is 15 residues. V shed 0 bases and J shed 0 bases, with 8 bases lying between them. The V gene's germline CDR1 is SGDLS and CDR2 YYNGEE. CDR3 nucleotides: TGTGCCAGCAGCGTAGATGGAGCTAGCACAGATACGCAGTATTTT. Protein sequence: CASSVDGASTDTQYF.

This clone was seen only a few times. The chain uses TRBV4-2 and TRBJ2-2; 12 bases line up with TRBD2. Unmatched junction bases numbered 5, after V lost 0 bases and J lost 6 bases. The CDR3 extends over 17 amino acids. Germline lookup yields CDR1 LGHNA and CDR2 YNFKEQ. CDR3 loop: CASSQEALAGGSGELFF. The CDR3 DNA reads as TGTGCCAGCAGCCAAGAGGCACTAGCGGGGGGTTCCGGGGAGCTGTTTTTT.

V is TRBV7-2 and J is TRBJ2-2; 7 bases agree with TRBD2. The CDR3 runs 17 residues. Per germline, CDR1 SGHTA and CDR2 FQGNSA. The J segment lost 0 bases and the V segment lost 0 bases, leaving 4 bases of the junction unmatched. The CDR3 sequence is CASSLASRGANTGELFF. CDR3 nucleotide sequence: TGTGCCAGCAGCTTAGCGAGCCGGGGGGCGAACACCGGGGAGCTGTTTTTT. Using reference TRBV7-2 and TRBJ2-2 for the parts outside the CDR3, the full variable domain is GAGVSQSPSNKVTEKGKDVELRCDPISGHTALYWYRQSLGQGLEFLIYFQGNSAPDKSGLPSDRFSAERTGGSVSTLTIQRTQQEDSAVYLCASSLASRGANTGELFFGEGSRLTVL.

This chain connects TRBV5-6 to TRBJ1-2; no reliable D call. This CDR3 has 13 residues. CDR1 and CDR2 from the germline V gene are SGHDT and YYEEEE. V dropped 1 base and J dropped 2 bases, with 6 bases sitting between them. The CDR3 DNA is TGTGCCAGCAGCTTGACAGCAAACTATGGCTACACCTTC. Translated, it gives CASSLTANYGYTF. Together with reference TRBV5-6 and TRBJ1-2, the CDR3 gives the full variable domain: DAGVTQSPTHLIKTRGQQVTLRCSPKSGHDTVSWYQQALGQGPQFIFQYYEEEERQRGNFPDRFSGHQFPNYSSELNVNALLLGDSALYLCASSLTANYGYTFGSGTRLTVV.

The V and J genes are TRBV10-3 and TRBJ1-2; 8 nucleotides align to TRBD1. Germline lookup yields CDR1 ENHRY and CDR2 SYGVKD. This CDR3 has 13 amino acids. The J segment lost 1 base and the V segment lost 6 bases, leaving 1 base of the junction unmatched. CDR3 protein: CAIRGQDNYGYTF. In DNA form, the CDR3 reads TGTGCCATCAGGGGACAGGATAACTATGGCTACACCTTC.

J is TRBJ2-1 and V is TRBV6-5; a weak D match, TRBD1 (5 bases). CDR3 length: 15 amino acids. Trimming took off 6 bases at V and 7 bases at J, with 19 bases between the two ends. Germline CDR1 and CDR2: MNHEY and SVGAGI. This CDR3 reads CASRVQGPILNEQFF. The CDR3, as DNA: TGTGCCAGCAGAGTGCAGGGTCCAATACTTAATGAGCAGTTCTTC.

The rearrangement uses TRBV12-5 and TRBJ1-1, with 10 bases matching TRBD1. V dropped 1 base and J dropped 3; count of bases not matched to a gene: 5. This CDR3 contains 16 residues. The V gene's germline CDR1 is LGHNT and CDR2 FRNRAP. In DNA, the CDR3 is TGTGCTAGTGGTTTGGGACAGGGGGCGGTATACACTGAAGCTTTCTTT. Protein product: CASGLGQGAVYTEAFF. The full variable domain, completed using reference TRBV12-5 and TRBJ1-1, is DARVTQTPRHKVTEMGQEVTMRCQPILGHNTVFWYRQTMMQGLELLAYFRNRAPLDDSGMPKDRFSAEMPDATLATLKIQPSEPRDSAVYFCASGLGQGAVYTEAFFGQGTRLTVV.

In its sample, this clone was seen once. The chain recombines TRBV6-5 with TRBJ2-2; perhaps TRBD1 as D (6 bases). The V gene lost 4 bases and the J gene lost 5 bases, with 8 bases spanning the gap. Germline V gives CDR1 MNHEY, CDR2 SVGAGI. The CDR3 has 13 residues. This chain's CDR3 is CASSLQGTGELFF. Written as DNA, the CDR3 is TGTGCCAGCAGTTTGCAGGGGACCGGGGAGCTGTTTTTT.

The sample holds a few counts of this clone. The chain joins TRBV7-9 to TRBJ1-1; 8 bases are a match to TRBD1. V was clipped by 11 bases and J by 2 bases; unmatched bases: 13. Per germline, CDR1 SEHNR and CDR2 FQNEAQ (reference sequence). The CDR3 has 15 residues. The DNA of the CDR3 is TGTGCCCTGGCAGACGGACAGGGAATTAACACTGAAGCTTTCTTT. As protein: CALADGQGINTEAFF.

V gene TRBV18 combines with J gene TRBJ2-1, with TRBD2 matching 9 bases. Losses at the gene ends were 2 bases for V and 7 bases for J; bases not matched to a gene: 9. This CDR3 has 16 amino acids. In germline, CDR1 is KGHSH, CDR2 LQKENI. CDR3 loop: CASSPSNSGGWNEQFF. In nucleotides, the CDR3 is TGTGCCAGCTCACCAAGTAATAGCGGGGGCTGGAATGAGCAGTTCTTC.

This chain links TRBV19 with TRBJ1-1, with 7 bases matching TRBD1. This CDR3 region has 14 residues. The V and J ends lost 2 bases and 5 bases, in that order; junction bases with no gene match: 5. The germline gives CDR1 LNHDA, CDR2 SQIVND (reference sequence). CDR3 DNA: TGTGCCAGTAGTATACGGACAGGAGGTACTGAAGCTTTCTTT. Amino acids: CASSIRTGGTEAFF.

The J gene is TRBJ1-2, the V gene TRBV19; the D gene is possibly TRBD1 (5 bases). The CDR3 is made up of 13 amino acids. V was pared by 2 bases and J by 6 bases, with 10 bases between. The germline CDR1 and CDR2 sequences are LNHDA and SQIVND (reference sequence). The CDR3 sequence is CASSIQAGDGYTF. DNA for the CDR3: TGTGCCAGTAGTATACAAGCGGGGGATGGCTACACCTTC.

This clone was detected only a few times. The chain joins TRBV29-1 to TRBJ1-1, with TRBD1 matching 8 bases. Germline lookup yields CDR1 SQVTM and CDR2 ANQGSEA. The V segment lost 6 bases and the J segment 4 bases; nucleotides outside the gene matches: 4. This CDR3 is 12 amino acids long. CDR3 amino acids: CSVWTGFTEAFF. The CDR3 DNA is TGCAGCGTCTGGACAGGGTTCACTGAAGCTTTCTTT.

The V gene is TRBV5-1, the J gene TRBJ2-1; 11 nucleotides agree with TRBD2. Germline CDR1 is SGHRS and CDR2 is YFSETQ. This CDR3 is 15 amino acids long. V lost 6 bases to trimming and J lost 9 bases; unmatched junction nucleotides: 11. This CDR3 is CASTSGGLAGGEQFF. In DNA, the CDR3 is TGCGCCAGCACCTCGGGGGGGCTAGCGGGGGGTGAGCAGTTCTTC.

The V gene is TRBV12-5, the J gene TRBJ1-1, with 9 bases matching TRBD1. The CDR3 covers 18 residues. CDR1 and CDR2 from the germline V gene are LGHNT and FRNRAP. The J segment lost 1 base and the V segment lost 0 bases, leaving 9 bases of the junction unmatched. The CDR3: CASGLVQGTGLWNTEAFF. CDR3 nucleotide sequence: TGTGCTAGTGGTTTGGTACAAGGGACAGGGTTGTGGAACACTGAAGCTTTCTTT.

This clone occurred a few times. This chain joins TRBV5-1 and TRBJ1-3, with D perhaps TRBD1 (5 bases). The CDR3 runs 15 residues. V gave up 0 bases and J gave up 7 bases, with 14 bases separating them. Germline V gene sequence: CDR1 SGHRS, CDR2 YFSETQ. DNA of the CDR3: TGCGCCAGCAGCTTGGGCCAGGGTGATAGGAACACCATATATTTT. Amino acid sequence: CASSLGQGDRNTIYF.

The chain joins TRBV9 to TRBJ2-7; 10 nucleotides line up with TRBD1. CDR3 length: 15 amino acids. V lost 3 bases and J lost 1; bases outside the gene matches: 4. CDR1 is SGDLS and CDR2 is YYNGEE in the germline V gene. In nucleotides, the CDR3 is TGTGCCAGCAGCGCGGGGGGACAGGGGTCCTACGAGCAGTACTTC. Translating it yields CASSAGGQGSYEQYF.

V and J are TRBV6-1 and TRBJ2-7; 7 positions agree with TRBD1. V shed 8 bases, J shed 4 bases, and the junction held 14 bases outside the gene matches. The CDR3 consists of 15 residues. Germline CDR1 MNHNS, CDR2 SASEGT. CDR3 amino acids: CASSWDSRYGYEQYV. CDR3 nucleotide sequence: TGTGCCAGCTCCTGGGACAGTCGGTACGGTTACGAGCAGTACGTC.

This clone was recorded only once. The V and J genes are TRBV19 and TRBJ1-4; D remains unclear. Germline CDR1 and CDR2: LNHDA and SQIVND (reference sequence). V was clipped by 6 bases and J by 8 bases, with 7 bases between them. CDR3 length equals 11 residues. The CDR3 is CASRRAEKLFF. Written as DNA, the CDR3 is TGTGCCAGTAGGAGGGCGGAAAAACTGTTTTTT.

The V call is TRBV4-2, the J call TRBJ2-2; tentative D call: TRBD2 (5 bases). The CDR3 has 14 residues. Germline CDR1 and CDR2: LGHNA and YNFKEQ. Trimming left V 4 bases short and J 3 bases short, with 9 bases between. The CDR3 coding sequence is TGTGCCAGCAGCCCGGACTTCTACACCGGGGAGCTGTTTTTT. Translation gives CASSPDFYTGELFF.

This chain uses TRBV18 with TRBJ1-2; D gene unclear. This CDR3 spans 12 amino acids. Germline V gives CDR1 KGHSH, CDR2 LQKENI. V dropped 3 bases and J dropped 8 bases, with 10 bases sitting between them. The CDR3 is CASSPGEGGYTF. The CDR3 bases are TGTGCCAGCTCACCCGGGGAGGGCGGCTACACCTTC.

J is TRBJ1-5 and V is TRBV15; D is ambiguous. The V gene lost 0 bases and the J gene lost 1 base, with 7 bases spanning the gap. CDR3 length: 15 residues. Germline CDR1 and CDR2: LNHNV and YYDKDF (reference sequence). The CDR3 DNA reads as TGTGCCACCAGCAGAGATAGTAAGAGCAATCAGCCCCAGCATTTT. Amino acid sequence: CATSRDSKSNQPQHF.

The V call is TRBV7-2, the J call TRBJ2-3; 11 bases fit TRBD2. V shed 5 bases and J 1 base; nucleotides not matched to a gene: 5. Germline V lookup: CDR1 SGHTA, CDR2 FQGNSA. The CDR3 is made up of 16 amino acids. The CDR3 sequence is CASSPQLAGGTDTQYF. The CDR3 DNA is TGTGCCAGCAGCCCGCAACTAGCGGGGGGCACAGATACGCAGTATTTT.

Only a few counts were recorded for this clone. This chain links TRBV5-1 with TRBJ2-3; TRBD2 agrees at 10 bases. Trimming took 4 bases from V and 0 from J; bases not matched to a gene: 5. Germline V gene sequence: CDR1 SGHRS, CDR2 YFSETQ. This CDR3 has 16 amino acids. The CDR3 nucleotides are TGCGCCAGCAGCCTACTAGCGGGGCCCAGCACAGATACGCAGTATTTT. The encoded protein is CASSLLAGPSTDTQYF.